The 9 T cell receptor beta chains reported below all come from one sample, sequenced in a study of high-grade serous ovarian cancer treatment subgroups. Tumor tissue was taken before any definitive surgery or chemotherapy was given. Data came from immunoSEQ multiplex PCR; TCRdb stores just in-frame clones and leaves some out. The sample includes about 12,000 clones, approximately 85% of them seen just once. The sample consisted of tumor tissue. The receptors were sampled from a human donor with high-grade serous ovarian cancer.

This sequence joins TRBV11-2 and TRBJ1-5, with 7 bases aligning to TRBD1. The trim removed 5 bases at V and 2 bases at J, leaving 3 bases unmatched. CDR1 is SGHAT and CDR2 is FQNNGV in the germline V gene. The CDR3 is made up of 14 amino acids. CDR3 DNA sequence: TGTGCCAGCAGCCGACAGGGTGGCAATCAGCCCCAGCATTTT. Translating it yields CASSRQGGNQPQHF.

This clone occurred once. This chain connects TRBV28 to TRBJ1-3, with no clear D. Looked up from germline, CDR1 is MDHEN and CDR2 is SYDVKM. The CDR3 contains 16 residues. The V gene lost 2 bases and the J gene lost 0 bases, with 11 bases spanning the gap. The chain's CDR3 is CASSLPTPISGNTIYF. Written as DNA, the CDR3 is TGTGCCAGCAGTTTACCAACGCCTATCTCTGGAAACACCATATATTTT.

The chain carries TRBV27 and TRBJ1-6; tentatively, D is TRBD1 (5 bases). Germline CDR1 is MNHEY and CDR2 is SMNVEV (reference sequence). V lost 9 bases and J lost 1, with 10 bases in between. The CDR3 is 14 residues long. The CDR3 sequence: CARGRGSYNSPLHF. The CDR3 region has the DNA TGTGCCAGGGGACGGGGGTCCTATAATTCACCCCTCCACTTT.

This sequence joins TRBV29-1 and TRBJ2-7; D possibly corresponds to TRBD2 (6 bases). CDR3 length equals 13 residues. The V and J ends lost 6 bases and 5 bases respectively, with 17 bases between them. CDR1 and CDR2 (germline): SQVTM, ANQGSEA. CDR3 residues: CSVDLKGGHEQYF. DNA for the CDR3: TGCAGCGTGGATTTAAAGGGAGGCCACGAGCAGTACTTC.

This clone was observed a single time. V is TRBV5-6 and J is TRBJ2-4, with D unresolved. The CDR3 totals 14 residues. CDR1 is SGHDT and CDR2 is YYEEEE in the germline V gene. With 3 bases removed from V and 0 bases from J, the gap between germline ends came to 7 bases. The CDR3 DNA follows: TGTGCCAGCAGCTCACAGATAGCCAAAAACATTCAGTACTTC. As protein: CASSSQIAKNIQYF.

This sequence joins TRBV18 and TRBJ2-7, with D perhaps matching TRBD1 (6 bases). Germline V gives CDR1 KGHSH, CDR2 LQKENI. V lost 3 bases and J 3 bases, leaving 9 bases between the germline ends. CDR3 length: 13 amino acids. CDR3 sequence (DNA): TGTGCCAGCTCACCGACAGGCCGCTACGAGCAGTACGTC. It codes for CASSPTGRYEQYV.

The chain uses TRBV19 and TRBJ1-4; D is undetermined. The CDR3 totals 15 residues. Germline lookup yields CDR1 LNHDA and CDR2 SQIVND (reference sequence). V was shortened by 5 bases and J by 5 bases, with 15 bases between the two germline ends. The DNA for the CDR3 is TGTGCCAGTAGTGGGCATAGCGGCACAAATGAAAAACTGTTTTTT. This codes for CASSGHSGTNEKLFF.

V is TRBV5-1 and J is TRBJ1-5; D is undetermined. The CDR3 totals 13 residues. Trimming stripped 5 bases from V and 6 bases from J, with 12 bases between. Germline V lookup: CDR1 SGHRS, CDR2 YFSETQ. CDR3 sequence: CASSPDPGQPQHF. The CDR3 DNA reads TGCGCCAGCAGTCCGGACCCTGGTCAGCCCCAGCATTTT.

The genes are TRBV6-5 and TRBJ1-2; D is uncertain. With 0 bases removed from V and 6 bases from J, the gap between germline ends came to 14 bases. The germline gives CDR1 MNHEY, CDR2 SVGAGI. The CDR3 contains 15 residues. The CDR3 region has the DNA TGTGCCAGCAGTTACTCCCTCCCGGGAGGGCATGGCTACACCTTC. This translates into CASSYSLPGGHGYTF.